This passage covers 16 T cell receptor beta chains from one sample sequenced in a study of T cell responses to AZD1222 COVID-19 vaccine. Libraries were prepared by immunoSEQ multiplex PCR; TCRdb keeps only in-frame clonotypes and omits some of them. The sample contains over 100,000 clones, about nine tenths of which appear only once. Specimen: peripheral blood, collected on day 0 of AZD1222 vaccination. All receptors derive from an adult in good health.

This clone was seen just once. The chain's CDR3 is CASSVTAYTGELFF. CDR3 DNA sequence: TGTGCCAGCAGTGTCACAGCCTATACCGGGGAGCTGTTTTTT. The chain couples TRBV28 to TRBJ2-2; unclear D gene. Germline CDR1 MDHEN, CDR2 SYDVKM. The CDR3 has 14 residues. V was pared by 5 bases and J by 5 bases, with 12 bases between.

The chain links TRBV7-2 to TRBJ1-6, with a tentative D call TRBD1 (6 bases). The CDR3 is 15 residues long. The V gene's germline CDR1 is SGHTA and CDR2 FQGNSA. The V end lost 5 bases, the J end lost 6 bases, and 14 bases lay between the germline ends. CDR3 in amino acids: CASSGEGVINSPLHF. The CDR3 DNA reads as TGTGCCAGCAGCGGGGAGGGGGTGATTAATTCACCCCTCCACTTT.

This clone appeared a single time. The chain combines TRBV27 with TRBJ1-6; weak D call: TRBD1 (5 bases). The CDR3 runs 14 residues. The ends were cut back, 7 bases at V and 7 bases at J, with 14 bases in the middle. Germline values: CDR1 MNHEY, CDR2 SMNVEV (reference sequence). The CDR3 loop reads CASTLTGGNSPLHF. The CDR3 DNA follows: TGTGCCAGCACATTGACGGGGGGGAATTCACCCCTCCACTTT.

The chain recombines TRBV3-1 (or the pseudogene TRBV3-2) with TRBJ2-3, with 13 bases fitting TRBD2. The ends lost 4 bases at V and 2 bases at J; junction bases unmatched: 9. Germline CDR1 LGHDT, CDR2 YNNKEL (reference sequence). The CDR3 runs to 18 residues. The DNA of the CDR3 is TGTGCCAGCAGCCGCCTGACTAGCGGGGGGCCAACCACAGATACGCAGTATTTT. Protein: CASSRLTSGGPTTDTQYF.

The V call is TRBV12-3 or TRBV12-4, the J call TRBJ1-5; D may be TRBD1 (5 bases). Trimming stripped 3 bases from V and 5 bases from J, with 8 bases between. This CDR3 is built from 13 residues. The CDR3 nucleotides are TGTGCCAGCAGTTTTCAGGGTGATCAGCCCCAGCATTTT. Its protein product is CASSFQGDQPQHF.

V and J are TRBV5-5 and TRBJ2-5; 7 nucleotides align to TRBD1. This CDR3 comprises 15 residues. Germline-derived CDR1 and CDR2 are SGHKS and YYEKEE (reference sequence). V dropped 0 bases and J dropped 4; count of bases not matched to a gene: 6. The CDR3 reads CASSLEGSGGETQYF. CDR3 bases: TGTGCCAGCAGCTTGGAAGGGTCAGGGGGAGAGACCCAGTACTTC.

The CDR3 region has the DNA TGTGCCAGCAGCGCGGCAGGGCAGCTCGGCTACGAGCAGTACTTC. This codes for CASSAAGQLGYEQYF. The V gene is TRBV9, the J gene TRBJ2-7, with D possibly matching TRBD1 (5 bases). V shed 3 bases and J shed 3 bases, with 16 bases lying between them. Germline assignment: CDR1 SGDLS and CDR2 YYNGEE. The CDR3 is 15 amino acids.

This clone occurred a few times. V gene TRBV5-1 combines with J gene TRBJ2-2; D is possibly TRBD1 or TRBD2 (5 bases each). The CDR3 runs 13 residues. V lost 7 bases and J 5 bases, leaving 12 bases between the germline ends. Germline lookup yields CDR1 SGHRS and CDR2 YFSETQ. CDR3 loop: CASRDPLTGELFF. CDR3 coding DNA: TGCGCCAGCCGGGACCCCCTAACCGGGGAGCTGTTTTTT. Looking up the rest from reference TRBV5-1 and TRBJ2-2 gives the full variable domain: KAGVTQTPRYLIKTRGQQVTLSCSPISGHRSVSWYQQTPGQGLQFLFEYFSETQRNKGNFPGRFSGRQFSNSRSEMNVSTLELGDSALYLCASRDPLTGELFFGEGSRLTVL.

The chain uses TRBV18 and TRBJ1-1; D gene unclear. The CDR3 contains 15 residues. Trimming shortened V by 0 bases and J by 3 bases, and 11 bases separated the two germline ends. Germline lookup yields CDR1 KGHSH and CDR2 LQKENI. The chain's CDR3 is CASSPPYSRDTEAFF. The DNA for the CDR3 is TGTGCCAGCTCACCACCTTACTCCCGGGACACTGAAGCTTTCTTT. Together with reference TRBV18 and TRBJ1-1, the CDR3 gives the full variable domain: NAGVMQNPRHLVRRRGQEARLRCSPMKGHSHVYWYRQLPEEGLKFMVYLQKENIIDESGMPKERFSAEFPKEGPSILRIQQVVRGDSAAYFCASSPPYSRDTEAFFGQGTRLTVV.

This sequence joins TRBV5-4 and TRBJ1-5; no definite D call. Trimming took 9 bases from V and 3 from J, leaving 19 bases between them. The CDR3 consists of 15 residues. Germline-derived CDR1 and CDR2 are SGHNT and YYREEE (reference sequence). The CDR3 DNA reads TGTGCCACCCCACCCGGGCCGAGGAACAATCAGCCCCAGCATTTT. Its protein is CATPPGPRNNQPQHF.

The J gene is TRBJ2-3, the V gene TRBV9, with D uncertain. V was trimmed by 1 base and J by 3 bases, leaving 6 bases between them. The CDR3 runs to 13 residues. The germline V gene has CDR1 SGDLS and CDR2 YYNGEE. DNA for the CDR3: TGTGCCAGCAGCGTATCCGCGACAGATACGCAGTATTTT. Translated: CASSVSATDTQYF.

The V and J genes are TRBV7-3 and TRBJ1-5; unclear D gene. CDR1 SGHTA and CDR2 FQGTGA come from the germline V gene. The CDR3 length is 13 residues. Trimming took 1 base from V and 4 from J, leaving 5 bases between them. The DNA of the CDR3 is TGTGCCAGCAGCTTAAGGGCTAATCAGCCCCAGCATTTT. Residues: CASSLRANQPQHF.

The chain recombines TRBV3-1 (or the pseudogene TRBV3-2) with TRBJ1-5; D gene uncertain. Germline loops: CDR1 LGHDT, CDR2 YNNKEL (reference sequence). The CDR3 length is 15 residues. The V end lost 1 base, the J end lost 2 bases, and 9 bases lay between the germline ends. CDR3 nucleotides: TGTGCCAGCAGCCAAGCGGGTCGGGGCAATCAGCCCCAGCATTTT. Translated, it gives CASSQAGRGNQPQHF.

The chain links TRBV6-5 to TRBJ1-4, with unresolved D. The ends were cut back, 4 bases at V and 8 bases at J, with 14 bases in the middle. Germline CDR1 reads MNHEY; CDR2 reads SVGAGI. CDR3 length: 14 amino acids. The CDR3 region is CASSWTPGLEKLFF. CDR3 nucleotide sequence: TGTGCCAGCAGTTGGACCCCCGGTTTGGAAAAACTGTTTTTT.

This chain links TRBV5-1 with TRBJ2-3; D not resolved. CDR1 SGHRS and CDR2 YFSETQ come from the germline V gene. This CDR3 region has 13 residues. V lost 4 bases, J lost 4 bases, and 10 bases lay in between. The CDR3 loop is CASSPLTADTQYF. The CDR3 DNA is TGCGCCAGCAGCCCACTTACAGCAGATACGCAGTATTTT. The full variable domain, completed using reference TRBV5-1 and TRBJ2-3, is KAGVTQTPRYLIKTRGQQVTLSCSPISGHRSVSWYQQTPGQGLQFLFEYFSETQRNKGNFPGRFSGRQFSNSRSEMNVSTLELGDSALYLCASSPLTADTQYFGPGTRLTVL.

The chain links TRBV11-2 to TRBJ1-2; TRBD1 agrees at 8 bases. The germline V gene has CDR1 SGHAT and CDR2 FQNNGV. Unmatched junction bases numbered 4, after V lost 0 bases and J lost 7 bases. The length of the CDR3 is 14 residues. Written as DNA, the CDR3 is TGTGCCAGCAGCTTAGAGGGACAGGCGGGTGGCTACACCTTC. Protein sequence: CASSLEGQAGGYTF.